The 19 T cell receptor beta chains given below trace back to one sample, sequenced in a study of patients and donors after allogeneic stem cell transplantation. TCRdb fed the RT-PCR reads into MiXCR, producing one record per CDR3 protein. The sample has a few hundred thousand distinct CDR3 sequences; around 41% are singletons. The sample was blood, either unsorted or a sorted T cell fraction (not recorded which). These receptors originate from a human donor who was either an allogeneic HSCT recipient or a stem cell or donor lymphocyte infusion donor (not recorded which). It is not recorded whose cells these are; they may come from a transplant donor.

J is TRBJ1-5 and V is TRBV13, with a tentative D call TRBD1 (5 bases). Germline V lookup: CDR1 PRHDT, CDR2 FYEKMQ (reference sequence). The CDR3 is 17 residues long. The V end lost 3 bases, the J end lost 4 bases, and 19 bases lay between the germline ends. CDR3: CASSLSVGPPFNQPQHF. CDR3 nucleotides: TGTGCCAGCAGCTTGAGCGTGGGGCCCCCCTTTAATCAGCCCCAGCATTTT.

This clonotype was seen a few times. The chain uses TRBV7-3 and TRBJ2-3; TRBD2 might be the D (6 bases). V was shortened by 4 bases and J by 0 bases, with 11 bases between the two germline ends. Per germline, CDR1 SGHTA and CDR2 FQGTGA. This CDR3 has 15 residues. The CDR3 sequence: CASSSSGSSTDTQYF. In DNA, the CDR3 is TGTGCCAGCAGCTCGAGCGGGTCTAGCACAGATACGCAGTATTTT.

The CDR3 DNA reads TGTGCCAGCAGCTTTCACCGGCCGGGACAGTTCACCGGGGAGCTGTTTTTT. Amino acids: CASSFHRPGQFTGELFF. The chain carries TRBV7-3 and TRBJ2-2; the match to TRBD1 covers 7 bases. Losses at the gene ends were 3 bases for V and 4 bases for J; bases not matched to a gene: 11. This CDR3 comprises 17 residues. Germline CDR1 and CDR2: SGHTA and FQGTGA.

J is TRBJ2-3 and V is TRBV6-6; 12 bases align to TRBD2. Unmatched junction bases numbered 5, after V lost 2 bases and J lost 2 bases. The CDR3 spans 17 residues. The germline gives CDR1 MNHNY, CDR2 SVGAGI (reference sequence). The CDR3 nucleotides read TGTGCCAGCAGTTACCCGACTAGCGGGGGAGTCACAGATACGCAGTATTTT. Its translation is CASSYPTSGGVTDTQYF.

This clonotype came up a few times. CDR3 sequence (DNA): TGCGCCAGCAGCTTGCACGGGGACACTGAAGCTTTCTTT. Translation: CASSLHGDTEAFF. The chain couples TRBV5-1 to TRBJ1-1; D not resolved. V lost 1 base to trimming and J lost 3 bases, with 7 bases between them. The CDR3 contains 13 residues. In germline, CDR1 is SGHRS, CDR2 YFSETQ.

The genes are TRBV7-3 and TRBJ1-2, with a weak D call TRBD1 (6 bases). CDR1 and CDR2 (germline): SGHTA, FQGTGA. This CDR3 has 16 amino acids. V lost 5 bases, J lost 4 bases, and 20 bases lay in between. This chain's CDR3 is CASSPRQGGFGYGYTF. CDR3 DNA sequence: TGTGCCAGCAGCCCCCGGCAAGGGGGGTTCGGCTATGGCTACACCTTC.

This clonotype was seen a handful of times. The V gene is TRBV6-5, the J gene TRBJ1-1; D not certain. The ends were cut back, 7 bases at V and 4 bases at J, with 7 bases in the middle. CDR3 size: 11 residues. CDR1 MNHEY and CDR2 SVGAGI come from the germline V gene. The CDR3 DNA is TGTGCCAGCAAACGGAGCACTGAAGCTTTCTTT. As protein: CASKRSTEAFF.

The chain combines TRBV5-1 with TRBJ1-1; D is uncertain. The V end was cut by 0 bases, the J end by 1 base, with 10 bases between. From germline, CDR1 is SGHRS and CDR2 YFSETQ. The CDR3 contains 15 residues. CDR3 nucleotides: TGCGCCAGCAGCTTGGGCCTAGTGACGAACACTGAAGCTTTCTTT. This sequence encodes CASSLGLVTNTEAFF.

The chain is built from TRBV5-6 and TRBJ2-5; perhaps D is TRBD1 or TRBD2 (5 bases each). V lost 4 bases and J lost 1, with 11 bases in between. The CDR3 has 14 residues. Germline assignment: CDR1 SGHDT and CDR2 YYEEEE. The DNA for the CDR3 is TGTGCCAGCAGCGTCGGGGCGGTCCAAGAGACCCAGTACTTC. It translates to CASSVGAVQETQYF. Combining the CDR3 with reference TRBV5-6 and TRBJ2-5 gives the whole variable domain DAGVTQSPTHLIKTRGQQVTLRCSPKSGHDTVSWYQQALGQGPQFIFQYYEEEERQRGNFPDRFSGHQFPNYSSELNVNALLLGDSALYLCASSVGAVQETQYFGPGTRLLVL.

The chain links TRBV4-2 to TRBJ1-2; 7 nucleotides match TRBD1. This CDR3 contains 17 residues. The germline gives CDR1 LGHNA, CDR2 YNFKEQ. Trimming at V came to 6 bases and at J to 4 bases, leaving 17 bases not matched to a gene. For the CDR3, the DNA is TGTGCCAGCAGTCGTACGCCAAAGGGGGCAGGGGCCTATGGCTACACCTTC. Translated, it gives CASSRTPKGAGAYGYTF.

This clonotype occurred a few times. The CDR3 nucleotides are TGCGCCAGCAGTGATCCGGGGATCGGTGGCTACACCTTC. Its translation: CASSDPGIGGYTF. The rearrangement joins TRBV10-2 to TRBJ1-2; D not certain. Looked up from germline, CDR1 is WSHSY and CDR2 is SAAADI. V was trimmed by 3 bases and J by 7 bases, leaving 12 bases between them. The CDR3 is 13 amino acids.

The rearrangement joins TRBV7-3 to TRBJ2-2, with 9 positions matching TRBD2. The CDR3 is 18 amino acids. Trimming cost V 5 bases and J 5 bases; bases outside gene matches: 15. CDR1 is SGHTA, CDR2 FQGTGA, per germline. The CDR3 region has the DNA TGTGCCAGCAGCGTTACCCATCTAGCGGGGATACCGACCGGGGAGCTGTTTTTT. It yields the protein CASSVTHLAGIPTGELFF.

The chain links TRBV10-3 to TRBJ1-6, with D uncertain. Germline CDR1 ENHRY, CDR2 SYGVKD. V gave up 5 bases and J gave up 7 bases, with 6 bases separating them. The CDR3 sequence is 12 residues long. The CDR3 DNA is TGTGCCATCAGTCGAATGAATTCACCCCTCCACTTT. This encodes CAISRMNSPLHF.

The chain has TRBV3-1 and TRBJ2-5, with unresolved D. The CDR3 is 12 residues long. Germline loops: CDR1 LGHDT, CDR2 YNNKEL (reference sequence). V gave up 3 bases and J gave up 5 bases, with 7 bases separating them. This CDR3 reads CASSHVRETQYF. DNA for the CDR3: TGTGCCAGCAGCCATGTTCGTGAGACCCAGTACTTC.

The rearrangement links TRBV5-1 to TRBJ2-1; D call uncertain. V was pared by 7 bases and J by 1 base, with 15 bases between. The CDR3 covers 15 residues. The germline CDR1 and CDR2 sequences are SGHRS and YFSETQ. The CDR3 protein is CASAVGSWSYNEQFF. Here the CDR3 DNA reads TGCGCCAGCGCCGTGGGTTCGTGGTCCTACAATGAGCAGTTCTTC. Looking up the rest from reference TRBV5-1 and TRBJ2-1 gives the full variable domain: KAGVTQTPRYLIKTRGQQVTLSCSPISGHRSVSWYQQTPGQGLQFLFEYFSETQRNKGNFPGRFSGRQFSNSRSEMNVSTLELGDSALYLCASAVGSWSYNEQFFGPGTRLTVL.

This rearrangement joins TRBV4-2 to TRBJ1-2, with 8 bases fitting TRBD1. The CDR3 consists of 13 residues. After removal of 4 bases from V and 7 bases from J, the junction contained 5 bases not matched to a gene. Germline V gives CDR1 LGHNA, CDR2 YNFKEQ. The chain's CDR3 is CASSRGQGVGYTF. The CDR3 DNA is TGTGCCAGCAGCCGAGGACAGGGTGTTGGCTACACCTTC.

This clonotype was seen only a few times. The V and J genes are TRBV5-1 and TRBJ1-6; the D is unclear. The germline CDR1 and CDR2 sequences are SGHRS and YFSETQ. The CDR3 has 17 amino acids. V gave up 4 bases and J gave up 0 bases, with 14 bases separating them. The CDR3 region has the DNA TGCGCCAGCAGCGTACTTGGCTCGGGCTCCTATAATTCACCCCTCCACTTT. Its translation is CASSVLGSGSYNSPLHF.

The chain recombines TRBV5-1 with TRBJ1-1, with D unresolved. This CDR3 has 13 amino acids. The germline V and J ends were trimmed by 6 bases and 4 bases, with 13 bases remaining between them. Germline V CDR1 and CDR2: SGHRS, YFSETQ. This CDR3 reads CASNVLSGTEAFF. The CDR3 nucleotides read TGCGCCAGCAACGTCTTATCGGGCACTGAAGCTTTCTTT.

The chain couples TRBV4-3 to TRBJ1-1; possibly TRBD1 for D (5 bases). The germline gives CDR1 LGHNA, CDR2 YSLEER. Trimming removed 4 bases from V and 1 base from J, with 13 bases in between. The CDR3 is 15 amino acids. CDR3 nucleotides: TGCGCCAGCAGCCTCCTCAGCCAGGGGAACACTGAAGCTTTCTTT. It is translated as CASSLLSQGNTEAFF.